These 29 T cell receptor beta chains were sequenced from one sample in a study of shared clonotypes between healthy human individuals. The table came from immunoSEQ multiplex PCR; TCRdb's copy has only in-frame clones and leaves some out. The sample gives a few million clones, just under 95% of which show up once; 0.37% is in the top ten. Sequences were obtained from naive CD4+ T cells from PBMCs. As for subset: CD45RA+ positively selected. Source of these receptors: a young man in good health. Some clones in this sample may be carry-over from other donors' samples.

The genes are TRBV29-1 and TRBJ1-1; no reliable D call. The V gene lost 6 bases and the J gene lost 6 bases, with 11 bases spanning the gap. The CDR3 is 11 amino acids. Germline CDR1 and CDR2: SQVTM and ANQGSEA. The CDR3 nucleotides are TGCAGCGTCGGGGAGGGAGCTGAAGCTTTCTTT. Residues: CSVGEGAEAFF.

J is TRBJ2-1 and V is TRBV30; D is possibly TRBD1 (5 bases). V was clipped by 0 bases and J by 0 bases, with 12 bases between them. The germline CDR1 and CDR2 sequences are GTSNPN and SVGIG (reference sequence). The CDR3 has 16 residues. Written as DNA, the CDR3 is TGTGCCTGGAGTGTAACAGGAACCAACTCCTACAATGAGCAGTTCTTC. Its protein product is CAWSVTGTNSYNEQFF.

The chain uses TRBV6-6 and TRBJ1-5; possibly TRBD1 for D (5 bases). V lost 6 bases and J lost 6, with 18 bases in between. The CDR3 runs to 15 residues. Germline CDR1 MNHNY, CDR2 SVGAGI (reference sequence). CDR3 in amino acids: CASSLGAGSTQPQHF. DNA for the CDR3: TGTGCCAGCAGCTTGGGCGCAGGGTCGACTCAGCCCCAGCATTTT.

This clone has more than one count but fewer than ten. This chain connects TRBV2 to TRBJ2-1, with no clear D. Deletions cut 0 bases from V and 12 bases from J, with 6 bases between. Germline V gives CDR1 SNHLY, CDR2 FYNNEI. The CDR3 runs 11 residues. The CDR3 region is CASSEAKGQFF. CDR3 in DNA: TGTGCCAGCAGTGAAGCCAAGGGGCAGTTCTTC. Using reference TRBV2 and TRBJ2-1 for the parts outside the CDR3, the full variable domain is EPEVTQTPSHQVTQMGQEVILRCVPISNHLYFYWYRQILGQKVEFLVSFYNNEISEKSEIFDDQFSVERPDGSNFTLKIRSTKLEDSAMYFCASSEAKGQFFGPGTRLTVL.

The V call is TRBV18, the J call TRBJ2-2, with D perhaps assigned TRBD1 or TRBD2 (5 bases each). CDR1 and CDR2 from the germline V gene are KGHSH and LQKENI. CDR3 size: 15 residues. Deletions cut 0 bases from V and 6 bases from J, with 11 bases between. CDR3 DNA: TGTGCCAGCTCACCACCGGGACGAATGGCCGGGGAGCTGTTTTTT. It is translated as CASSPPGRMAGELFF.

This sequence joins TRBV4-1 and TRBJ1-4; 7 bases are a match to TRBD1. CDR1 is MGHRA and CDR2 is YSYEKL in the germline V gene. This CDR3 spans 16 amino acids. The junction had 5 bases not matched to a gene; V was cut back by 0 bases and J by 4 bases. CDR3 in DNA: TGCGCCAGCAGCCAAGAATGGGGGACAGATAATGAAAAACTGTTTTTT. As protein: CASSQEWGTDNEKLFF.

This chain links TRBV27 with TRBJ2-4; 8 nucleotides align to TRBD1. The germline gives CDR1 MNHEY, CDR2 SMNVEV (reference sequence). This CDR3 has 18 amino acids. V shed 5 bases, J shed 0 bases, and the junction held 12 bases outside the gene matches. CDR3 loop: CASSPPLDRGQAKNIQYF. The CDR3 DNA sequence: TGTGCCAGCAGTCCACCCCTCGACAGGGGACAAGCCAAAAACATTCAGTACTTC.

The rearrangement joins TRBV5-1 to TRBJ2-2, with TRBD2 identical over 7 bases. V trimming: 3 bases; J trimming: 6 bases; junction bases outside the gene matches: 5. This CDR3 is 14 amino acids long. Germline CDR1 reads SGHRS; CDR2 reads YFSETQ. The CDR3 DNA follows: TGCGCCAGCAGCTGGGACCGGGGGGCCGGGGAGCTGTTTTTT. This codes for CASSWDRGAGELFF. Full variable domain (outside the CDR3, taken from reference TRBV5-1 and TRBJ2-2): KAGVTQTPRYLIKTRGQQVTLSCSPISGHRSVSWYQQTPGQGLQFLFEYFSETQRNKGNFPGRFSGRQFSNSRSEMNVSTLELGDSALYLCASSWDRGAGELFFGEGSRLTVL.

On this clone: This sample includes further DNA sequences coding for the same CDR3. The chain has TRBV19 and TRBJ2-1; D remains ambiguous. From germline, CDR1 is LNHDA and CDR2 SQIVND (reference sequence). The CDR3 is made up of 13 amino acids. Deletions cut 3 bases from V and 5 bases from J, with 8 bases between. In nucleotides, the CDR3 is TGTGCCAGTAGTATTGTACGGAACAATGAGCAGTTCTTC. This codes for CASSIVRNNEQFF. The full variable domain, its missing parts supplied by reference TRBV19 and TRBJ2-1, is DGGITQSPKYLFRKEGQNVTLSCEQNLNHDAMYWYRQDPGQGLRLIYYSQIVNDFQKGDIAEGYSVSREKKESFPLTVTSAQKNPTAFYLCASSIVRNNEQFFGPGTRLTVL.

The V gene is TRBV5-1, the J gene TRBJ2-5, with unresolved D. V lost 6 bases, J lost 2 bases, and 8 bases lay in between. The CDR3 consists of 12 residues. Germline CDR1 and CDR2: SGHRS and YFSETQ. CDR3 nucleotide sequence: TGCGCCAGCAAGGAGCAACAAGAGACCCAGTACTTC. Residues: CASKEQQETQYF. The full variable domain, its missing parts supplied by reference TRBV5-1 and TRBJ2-5, is KAGVTQTPRYLIKTRGQQVTLSCSPISGHRSVSWYQQTPGQGLQFLFEYFSETQRNKGNFPGRFSGRQFSNSRSEMNVSTLELGDSALYLCASKEQQETQYFGPGTRLLVL.

V gene TRBV2 combines with J gene TRBJ2-2, with D possibly being TRBD1 or TRBD2 (5 bases each). Germline V gene data show CDR1 as SNHLY and CDR2 as FYNNEI. Trimming cost V 4 bases and J 5 bases, with 14 bases left between them. The CDR3 consists of 15 residues. The CDR3 nucleotides are TGTGCCAGCAGTGGATTTGGGGGTGGTACCGGGGAGCTGTTTTTT. The encoded protein is CASSGFGGGTGELFF.

The CDR3 loop is CASSWAGLNTGELFF. CDR3 bases: TGTGCCAGCTCATGGGCAGGCCTGAACACCGGGGAGCTGTTTTTT. The chain uses TRBV18 and TRBJ2-2; D gene uncertain. The length of the CDR3 is 15 residues. The germline V and J ends were trimmed by 5 bases and 1 base, with 11 bases remaining between them. Germline loops: CDR1 KGHSH, CDR2 LQKENI.

The chain uses TRBV5-1 and TRBJ2-1; the match to TRBD2 covers 8 bases. The J segment lost 9 bases and the V segment lost 0 bases, leaving 11 bases of the junction unmatched. From germline, CDR1 is SGHRS and CDR2 YFSETQ. CDR3 length equals 16 residues. The CDR3 region has the DNA TGCGCCAGCAGCTTGGCTCCAAGCGGGAGCCCCCCTGAGCAGTTCTTC. Translation: CASSLAPSGSPPEQFF.

The chain is built from TRBV29-1 and TRBJ2-5; no definite D call. The germline V gene has CDR1 SQVTM and CDR2 ANQGSEA. The CDR3 is made up of 12 amino acids. V was shortened by 4 bases and J by 5 bases, with 11 bases between the two germline ends. CDR3 region: CSVVKDRETQYF. CDR3 DNA sequence: TGCAGCGTTGTGAAGGACCGGGAGACCCAGTACTTC.

V and J are TRBV6-1 and TRBJ2-4; TRBD1 aligns across 9 bases. Germline CDR1 MNHNS, CDR2 SASEGT. The CDR3 is made up of 17 amino acids. V gave up 1 base and J gave up 3 bases; unmatched junction bases: 7. CDR3 in amino acids: CASSEVVTGGRKNIQYF. The CDR3 DNA reads as TGTGCCAGCAGTGAAGTCGTCACAGGGGGCCGCAAAAACATTCAGTACTTC.

This clone has only one observation. This same CDR3 is encoded by further DNA sequences in the sample. V gene TRBV28 combines with J gene TRBJ2-7; 9 bases agree with TRBD2. Germline V gives CDR1 MDHEN, CDR2 SYDVKM. This CDR3 has 14 residues. The V gene end was trimmed by 5 bases and the J gene end by 2 bases; junction bases not matched to a gene: 4. The CDR3 loop reads CASSPGLATYEQYF. CDR3 bases: TGTGCCAGCAGTCCGGGACTAGCTACCTACGAGCAGTACTTC. The full variable domain, completed using reference TRBV28 and TRBJ2-7, is DVKVTQSSRYLVKRTGEKVFLECVQDMDHENMFWYRQDPGLGLRLIYFSYDVKMKEKGDIPEGYSVSREKKERFSLILESASTNQTSMYLCASSPGLATYEQYFGPGTRLTVT.

The chain recombines TRBV10-2 with TRBJ1-5; TRBD1 matches 10 bases. The CDR3 loop spans 15 amino acids. V was clipped by 6 bases and J by 6 bases; unmatched bases: 8. The germline gives CDR1 WSHSY, CDR2 SAAADI. The chain's CDR3 is CASSRDRGVGQPQHF. Here the CDR3 DNA reads TGCGCCAGCAGCAGGGACAGGGGAGTTGGTCAGCCCCAGCATTTT.

The CDR3 nucleotides read TGCGCCAGCAGCTTTTTACCTCAACGTCAAGAGACCCAGTACTTC. It yields the protein CASSFLPQRQETQYF. The chain joins TRBV5-1 to TRBJ2-5; D remains unclear. The CDR3 extends over 15 amino acids. From germline, CDR1 is SGHRS and CDR2 YFSETQ. The ends were cut back, 2 bases at V and 2 bases at J, with 13 bases in the middle. Full variable domain (rest looked up from reference TRBV5-1 and TRBJ2-5): KAGVTQTPRYLIKTRGQQVTLSCSPISGHRSVSWYQQTPGQGLQFLFEYFSETQRNKGNFPGRFSGRQFSNSRSEMNVSTLELGDSALYLCASSFLPQRQETQYFGPGTRLLVL.

The chain has TRBV5-4 and TRBJ2-7; the D call may be TRBD1 or TRBD2 (5 bases each). This CDR3 region has 16 residues. Deletions cut 3 bases from V and 2 bases from J, with 18 bases between. Per germline, CDR1 SGHNT and CDR2 YYREEE (reference sequence). CDR3 DNA: TGTGCCAGCAGCTGGGACCGGGACCAAAAGACCTACGAGCAGTACTTC. Translated, it gives CASSWDRDQKTYEQYF.

The chain recombines TRBV27 with TRBJ2-7; TRBD1 matches 10 bases. The V gene's germline CDR1 is MNHEY and CDR2 SMNVEV (reference sequence). There are 15 residues in the CDR3. The V segment lost 5 bases and the J segment 5 bases; nucleotides outside the gene matches: 9. Here the CDR3 DNA reads TGTGCCAGCAGTGCCTCGACAGGGGGCCTCCACGAGCAGTACTTC. Protein product: CASSASTGGLHEQYF.

This clone was seen a single time. V is TRBV28 and J is TRBJ2-3, with 8 nucleotides matching TRBD1. This CDR3 comprises 18 residues. With V trimmed by 2 bases and J by 3 bases, 13 bases remained unmatched. Germline CDR1 is MDHEN and CDR2 is SYDVKM. CDR3: CASSLGDRLSRGTDTQYF. The CDR3 coding sequence is TGTGCCAGCAGTTTAGGGGACAGGCTATCAAGGGGAACAGATACGCAGTATTTT.

A note on this clone: The same CDR3 also results from other DNA sequences found in this sample. The V and J genes are TRBV7-3 and TRBJ2-1; 7 bases are shared with TRBD1. The germline V gene encodes CDR1 SGHTA and CDR2 FQGTGA. The CDR3 covers 15 residues. J gave up 1 base and V 5 bases, and 5 bases lay outside the gene matches. The CDR3 protein is CASSLTGQSYNEQFF. The DNA for the CDR3 is TGTGCCAGCAGCCTTACGGGACAGTCCTACAATGAGCAGTTCTTC.

The CDR3 DNA sequence: TGTGCCAGCAGCCCCCGACTAGCTGGAGATACGCAGTATTTT. This encodes CASSPRLAGDTQYF. This chain connects TRBV28 to TRBJ2-3; TRBD2 agrees at 7 bases. This CDR3 is built from 14 residues. V was pared by 6 bases and J by 5 bases, with 8 bases of the junction left unmatched. Looked up from germline, CDR1 is MDHEN and CDR2 is SYDVKM. The full variable domain, in which reference TRBV28 and TRBJ2-3 provide the parts outside the CDR3, is DVKVTQSSRYLVKRTGEKVFLECVQDMDHENMFWYRQDPGLGLRLIYFSYDVKMKEKGDIPEGYSVSREKKERFSLILESASTNQTSMYLCASSPRLAGDTQYFGPGTRLTVL.

V gene TRBV4-2 combines with J gene TRBJ2-2; 11 bases are a match to TRBD2. This CDR3 has 16 amino acids. Germline trimming cut 3 bases from V and 1 base from J; bases unmatched to any gene: 1. Germline V gene sequence: CDR1 LGHNA, CDR2 YNFKEQ. The CDR3 DNA reads TGTGCCAGCAGCCACACTAGCGGGAGGAACACCGGGGAGCTGTTTTTT. This gives the protein CASSHTSGRNTGELFF.

The genes are TRBV27 and TRBJ2-3; 8 bases align to TRBD2. Germline V gene lookup returns CDR1 MNHEY and CDR2 SMNVEV (reference sequence). The CDR3 spans 16 residues. The V segment lost 0 bases and the J segment 1 base; nucleotides outside the gene matches: 3. CDR3 nucleotides: TGTGCCAGCAGTTTATCTAGCGGGAAGGGCACAGATACGCAGTATTTT. It is translated as CASSLSSGKGTDTQYF.

This clone was counted a single time. The V and J genes are TRBV7-2 and TRBJ1-1; the match to TRBD1 covers 7 bases. With V trimmed by 0 bases and J by 6 bases, 10 bases remained unmatched. The CDR3 covers 16 residues. The germline V gene has CDR1 SGHTA and CDR2 FQGNSA. CDR3 coding DNA: TGTGCCAGCAGCTTAGCGCGGGTTGGGCAGGGGGCTGAAGCTTTCTTT. Protein sequence: CASSLARVGQGAEAFF.

The chain combines TRBV7-8 with TRBJ2-7; no clear D gene. CDR3 size: 15 residues. Trimming pared 5 bases from V and 3 bases from J, leaving 17 bases between. In germline, CDR1 is SGHVS, CDR2 FQNEAQ. The CDR3 loop reads CASSPTPYQVYEQYF. For the CDR3, the DNA is TGTGCCAGCAGCCCAACACCCTATCAGGTCTACGAGCAGTACTTC.

With respect to this clone: Other DNA sequences in this sample translate to the same CDR3. V usage is TRBV7-2 and J usage is TRBJ1-1; 7 nucleotides agree with TRBD1. This CDR3 comprises 13 residues. Germline lookup yields CDR1 SGHTA and CDR2 FQGNSA. V trimming: 5 bases; J trimming: 4 bases; junction bases outside the gene matches: 4. CDR3 nucleotides: TGTGCCAGCAGCCTACGACAGGGCACTGAAGCTTTCTTT. Amino acid sequence: CASSLRQGTEAFF.

The CDR3 DNA sequence: TGCGCCAGCAGCTTGGGTTCTTTCTACCGGGACACTGAAGCTTTCTTT. It translates to CASSLGSFYRDTEAFF. J is TRBJ1-1 and V is TRBV5-1; D ambiguous. The CDR3 has 16 amino acids. CDR1 SGHRS and CDR2 YFSETQ come from the germline V gene. Trimming pared 0 bases from V and 3 bases from J, leaving 15 bases between.